This T cell receptor beta chain comes out of a study of CD8+CD57+ T cells in acquired aplastic anemia. About the research overall: DNA per sorted CD4+ or CD8+ sample ranged roughly 0.19 to 27.4 ug, averaging roughly 3.3 ug. The average read count for CD4+ cells in healthy donors was some 9.9 million.

The template for TCR beta VDJ and CDR3 sequence profiling was genomic DNA. TCRdb itself ran the reads through MiXCR, one entry per CDR3 protein. The sample records over 200,000 distinct CDR3 sequences, approximately 60% being singletons. The CDR3 is 16 residues long. J gave up 8 bases and V 0 bases, and 12 bases lay outside the gene matches. The germline CDR1 and CDR2 sequences are MNHEY and SMNVEV (reference sequence). The study's findings and limits: Roughly 29 was the count of CD8+ CDR3 sequences that patients shared with controls.

About this clonotype: Its antigen is unknown.

The specimen was sorted CD4+, CD8+, or CD8+CD57+ T cells (not recorded which) from PBMCs. This rearrangement joins TRBV27 to TRBJ1-1; 7 nucleotides agree with TRBD1. The sequence derives from a human donor in good health. The CDR3 DNA reads as TGTGCCAGCAGTTTATCTTGGGACAGTGCCCTGAGAGAAGCTTTCTTT. Its translation is CASSLSWDSALREAFF.